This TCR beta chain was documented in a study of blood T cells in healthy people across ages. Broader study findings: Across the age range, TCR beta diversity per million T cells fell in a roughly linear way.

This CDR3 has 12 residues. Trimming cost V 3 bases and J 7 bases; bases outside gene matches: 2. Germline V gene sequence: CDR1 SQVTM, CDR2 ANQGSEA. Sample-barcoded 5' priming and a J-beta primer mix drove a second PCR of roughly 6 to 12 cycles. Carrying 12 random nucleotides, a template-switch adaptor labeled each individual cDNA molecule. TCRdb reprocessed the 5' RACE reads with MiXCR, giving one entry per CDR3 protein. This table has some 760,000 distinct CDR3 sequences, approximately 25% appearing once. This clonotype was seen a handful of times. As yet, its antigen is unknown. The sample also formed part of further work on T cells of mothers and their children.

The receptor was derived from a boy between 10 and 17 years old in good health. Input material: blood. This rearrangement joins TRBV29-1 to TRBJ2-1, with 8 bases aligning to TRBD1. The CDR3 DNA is TGCAGCGTTGACCAGGGGGCAAATGAGCAGTTCTTC. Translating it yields CSVDQGANEQFF.